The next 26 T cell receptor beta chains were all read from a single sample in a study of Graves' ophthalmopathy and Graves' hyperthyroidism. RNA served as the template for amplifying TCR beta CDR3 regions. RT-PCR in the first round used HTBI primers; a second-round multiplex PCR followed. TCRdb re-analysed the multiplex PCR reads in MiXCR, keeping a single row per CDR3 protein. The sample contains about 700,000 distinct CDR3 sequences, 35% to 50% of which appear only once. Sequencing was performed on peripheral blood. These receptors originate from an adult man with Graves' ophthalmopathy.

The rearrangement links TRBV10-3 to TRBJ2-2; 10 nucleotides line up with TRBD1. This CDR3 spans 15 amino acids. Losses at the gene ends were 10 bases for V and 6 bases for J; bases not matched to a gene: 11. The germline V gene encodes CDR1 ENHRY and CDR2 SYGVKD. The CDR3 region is CASRGDRGWSGELFF. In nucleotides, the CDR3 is TGTGCCAGCAGGGGGGACAGGGGTTGGTCCGGGGAGCTGTTTTTT.

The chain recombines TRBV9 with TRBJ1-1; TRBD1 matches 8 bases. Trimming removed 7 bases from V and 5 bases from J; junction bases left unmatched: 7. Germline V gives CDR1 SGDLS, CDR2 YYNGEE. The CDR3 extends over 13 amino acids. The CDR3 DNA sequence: TGTGCCAGCTTCCTCACAGGGGGGACTGAAGCTTTCTTT. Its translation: CASFLTGGTEAFF.

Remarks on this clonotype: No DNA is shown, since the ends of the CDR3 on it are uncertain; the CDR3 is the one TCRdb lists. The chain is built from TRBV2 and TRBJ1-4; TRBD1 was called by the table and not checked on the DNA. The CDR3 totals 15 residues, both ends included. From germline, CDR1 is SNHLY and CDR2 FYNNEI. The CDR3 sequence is CASEQDGTVMKNCFF.

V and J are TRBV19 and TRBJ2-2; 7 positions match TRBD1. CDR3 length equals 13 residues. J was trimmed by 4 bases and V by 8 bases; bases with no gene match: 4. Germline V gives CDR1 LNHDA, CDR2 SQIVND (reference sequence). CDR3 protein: CASGQAITGELFF. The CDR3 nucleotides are TGTGCCAGTGGACAGGCTATCACCGGGGAGCTGTTTTTT.

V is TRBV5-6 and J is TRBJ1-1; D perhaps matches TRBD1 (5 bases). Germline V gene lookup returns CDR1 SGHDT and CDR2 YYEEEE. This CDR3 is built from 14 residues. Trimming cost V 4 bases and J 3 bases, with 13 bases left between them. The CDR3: CASSQGILYTEAFF. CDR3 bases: TGTGCCAGCAGCCAGGGTATTCTTTACACTGAAGCTTTCTTT.

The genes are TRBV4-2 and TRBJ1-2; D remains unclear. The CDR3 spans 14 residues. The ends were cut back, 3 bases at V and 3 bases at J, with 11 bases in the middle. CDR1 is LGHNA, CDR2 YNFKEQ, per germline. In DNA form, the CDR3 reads TGTGCCAGCAGCCAGAGGGAGTCTGACTATGGCTACACCTTC. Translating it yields CASSQRESDYGYTF.

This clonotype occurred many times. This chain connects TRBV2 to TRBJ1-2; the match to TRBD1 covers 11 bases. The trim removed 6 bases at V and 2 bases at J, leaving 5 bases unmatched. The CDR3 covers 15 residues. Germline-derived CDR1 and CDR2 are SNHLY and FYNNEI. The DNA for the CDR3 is TGTGCCAGCAGCCCCGGGACAGGGGGGAACTATGGCTACACCTTC. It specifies CASSPGTGGNYGYTF.

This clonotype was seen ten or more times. In DNA form, the CDR3 reads TGTGCCAGCAGCCTGACGGACGGACGTTATAGCAATCAGCCCCAGCATTTT. Protein product: CASSLTDGRYSNQPQHF. The gene calls are TRBV7-9 and TRBJ1-5, with D unclear. Trimming cost V 5 bases and J 0 bases, with 17 bases left between them. The CDR3 length is 17 residues. Germline V gene lookup returns CDR1 SEHNR and CDR2 FQNEAQ (reference sequence).

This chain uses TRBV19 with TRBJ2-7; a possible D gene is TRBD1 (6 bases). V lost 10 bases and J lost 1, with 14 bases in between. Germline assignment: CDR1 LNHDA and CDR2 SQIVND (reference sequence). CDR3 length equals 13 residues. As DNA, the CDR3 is TGTGCCACCCGGACAGACGCGTCCTACGAGCAGTACTTC. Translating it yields CATRTDASYEQYF.

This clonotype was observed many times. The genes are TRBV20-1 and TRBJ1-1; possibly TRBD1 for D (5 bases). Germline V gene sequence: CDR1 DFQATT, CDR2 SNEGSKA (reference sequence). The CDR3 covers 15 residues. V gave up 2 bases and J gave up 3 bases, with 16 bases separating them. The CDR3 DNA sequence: TGCAGTGCTAGACCCCGCAGGGCGCGCGACACTGAAGCTTTCTTT. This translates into CSARPRRARDTEAFF.

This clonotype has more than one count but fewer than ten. The CDR3 sequence: CASSQGGALTGNTF. CDR3 bases: TGTGCCAGCAGCCAAGGGGGGGCTCTGACGGGGAACACCTTC. This sequence joins TRBV14 and TRBJ1-2; TRBD1 is a possible D gene (6 bases). V lost 1 base to trimming and J lost 12 bases, with 18 bases between them. This CDR3 comprises 14 residues. Germline CDR1 and CDR2: SGHDN and FVKESK.

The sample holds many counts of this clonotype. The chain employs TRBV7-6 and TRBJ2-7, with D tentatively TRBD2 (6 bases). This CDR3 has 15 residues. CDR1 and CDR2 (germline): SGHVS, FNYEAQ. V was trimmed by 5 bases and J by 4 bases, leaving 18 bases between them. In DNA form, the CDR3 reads TGTGCCAGCAGCGACGGGACTGGCGGGTTTTACGAGCAGTACTTC. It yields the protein CASSDGTGGFYEQYF.

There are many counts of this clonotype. The CDR3 here is CASSLTRKGNTIYF. CDR3 nucleotide sequence: TGTGCCAGCAGCTTGACCCGAAAGGGAAACACCATATATTTT. V is TRBV7-9 and J is TRBJ1-3, with D unclear. This CDR3 comprises 14 residues. V was trimmed by 3 bases and J by 4 bases, leaving 10 bases between them. Germline CDR1 SEHNR, CDR2 FQNEAQ (reference sequence).

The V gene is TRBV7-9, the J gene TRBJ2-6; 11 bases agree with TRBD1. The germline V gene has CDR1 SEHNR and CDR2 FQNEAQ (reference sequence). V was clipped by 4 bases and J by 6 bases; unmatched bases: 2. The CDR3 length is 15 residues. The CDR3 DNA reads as TGTGCCAGCAGCTCGGGACAGGGGGAGGCCAACGTCCTGACTTTC. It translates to CASSSGQGEANVLTF.

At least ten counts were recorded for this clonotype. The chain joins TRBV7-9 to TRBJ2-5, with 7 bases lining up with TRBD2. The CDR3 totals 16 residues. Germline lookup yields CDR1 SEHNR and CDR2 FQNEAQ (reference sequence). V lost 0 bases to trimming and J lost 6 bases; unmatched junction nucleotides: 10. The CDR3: CASSLAWGGEVKTQYF. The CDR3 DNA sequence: TGTGCCAGCAGCTTAGCGTGGGGGGGAGAAGTGAAGACCCAGTACTTC.

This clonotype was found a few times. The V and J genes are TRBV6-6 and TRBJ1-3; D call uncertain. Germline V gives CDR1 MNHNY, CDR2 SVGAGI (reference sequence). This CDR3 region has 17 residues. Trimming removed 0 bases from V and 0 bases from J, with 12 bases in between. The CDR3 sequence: CASSYSTRGGSGNTIYF. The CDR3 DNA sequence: TGTGCCAGCAGTTACTCGACCCGAGGAGGCTCTGGAAACACCATATATTTT.

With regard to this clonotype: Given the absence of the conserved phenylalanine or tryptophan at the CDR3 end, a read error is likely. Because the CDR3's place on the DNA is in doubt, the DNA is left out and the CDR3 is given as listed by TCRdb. CDR3 residues: CASSETGGYAY. The rearrangement joins TRBV19 to TRBJ1-2; the table names TRBD1, a call not compared with the DNA. Germline V CDR1 and CDR2: LNHDA, SQIVND (reference sequence). The CDR3 region is 11 residues in length, termini included.

CDR3 sequence (DNA): TGCAGTGCTCCCTCGGACAGGAACACCATATATTTT. Residues: CSAPSDRNTIYF. The chain uses TRBV20-1 and TRBJ1-3; 7 positions agree with TRBD1. From germline, CDR1 is DFQATT and CDR2 SNEGSKA (reference sequence). The trim removed 5 bases at V and 7 bases at J, leaving 5 bases unmatched. The CDR3 extends over 12 amino acids.

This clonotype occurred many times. This chain's CDR3 is CASSSGTGQIEKLFF. The CDR3 DNA sequence: TGTGCCAGCAGCTCCGGGACAGGGCAGATTGAAAAACTGTTTTTT. The V gene is TRBV7-9, the J gene TRBJ1-4; 9 nucleotides line up with TRBD1. CDR3 length equals 15 residues. The junction had 7 bases not matched to a gene; V was cut back by 4 bases and J by 7 bases. CDR1 and CDR2 (germline): SEHNR, FQNEAQ (reference sequence).

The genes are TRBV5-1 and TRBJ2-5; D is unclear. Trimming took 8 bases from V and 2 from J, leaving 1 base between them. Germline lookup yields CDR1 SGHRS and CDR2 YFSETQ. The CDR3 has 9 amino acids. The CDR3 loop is CARQETQYF. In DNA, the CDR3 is TGCGCCAGACAAGAGACCCAGTACTTC. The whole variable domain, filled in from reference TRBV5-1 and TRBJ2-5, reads KAGVTQTPRYLIKTRGQQVTLSCSPISGHRSVSWYQQTPGQGLQFLFEYFSETQRNKGNFPGRFSGRQFSNSRSEMNVSTLELGDSALYLCARQETQYFGPGTRLLVL.

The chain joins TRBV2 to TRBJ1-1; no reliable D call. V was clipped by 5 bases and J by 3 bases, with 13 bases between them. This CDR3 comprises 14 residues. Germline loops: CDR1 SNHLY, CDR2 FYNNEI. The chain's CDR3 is CASSRRSGDTEAFF. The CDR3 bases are TGTGCCAGCAGTAGACGGTCTGGGGACACTGAAGCTTTCTTT.

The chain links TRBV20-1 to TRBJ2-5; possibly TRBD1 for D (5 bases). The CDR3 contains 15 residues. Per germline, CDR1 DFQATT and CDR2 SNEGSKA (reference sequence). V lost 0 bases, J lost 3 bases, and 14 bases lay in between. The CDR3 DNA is TGCAGTGCTAGAGATAGACAGCTAGGGGAAGAGACCCAGTACTTC. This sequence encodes CSARDRQLGEETQYF.

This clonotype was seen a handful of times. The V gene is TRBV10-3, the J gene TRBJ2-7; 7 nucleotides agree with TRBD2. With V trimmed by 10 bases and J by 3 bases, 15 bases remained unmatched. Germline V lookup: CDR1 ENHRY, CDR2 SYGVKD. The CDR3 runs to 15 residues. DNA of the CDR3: TGTGCCAGCGGGGGAGGGGCAGGTATTTACTACGAGCAGTACTTC. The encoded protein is CASGGGAGIYYEQYF.

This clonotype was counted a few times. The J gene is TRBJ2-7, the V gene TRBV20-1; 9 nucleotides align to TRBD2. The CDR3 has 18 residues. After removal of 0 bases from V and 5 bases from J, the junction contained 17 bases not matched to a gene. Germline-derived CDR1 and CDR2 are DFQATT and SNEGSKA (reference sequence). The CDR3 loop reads CSARDILAGVGIWNEQYF. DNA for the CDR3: TGCAGTGCTAGAGATATTTTAGCGGGAGTGGGGATTTGGAACGAGCAGTACTTC.

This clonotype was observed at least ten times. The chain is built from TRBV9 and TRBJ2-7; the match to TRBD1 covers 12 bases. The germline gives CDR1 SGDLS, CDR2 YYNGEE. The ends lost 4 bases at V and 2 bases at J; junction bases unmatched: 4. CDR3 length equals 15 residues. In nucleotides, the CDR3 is TGTGCCAGCAGCCCCGGGGACAGGGGGCCCTACGAGCAGTACTTC. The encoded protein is CASSPGDRGPYEQYF. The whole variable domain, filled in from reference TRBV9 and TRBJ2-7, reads DSGVTQTPKHLITATGQRVTLRCSPRSGDLSVYWYQQSLDQGLQFLIQYYNGEERAKGNILERFSAQQFPDLHSELNLSSLELGDSALYFCASSPGDRGPYEQYFGPGTRLTVT.

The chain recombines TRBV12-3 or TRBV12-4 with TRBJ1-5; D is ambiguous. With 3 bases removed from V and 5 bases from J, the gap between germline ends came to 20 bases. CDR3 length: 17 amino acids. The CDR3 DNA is TGTGCCAGCAGTTTTCGGCCTCTGACTTCACACGATCAGCCCCAGCATTTT. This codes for CASSFRPLTSHDQPQHF.